This T cell receptor (beta chain) appears in the sequencing data of a study of regulatory dendritic cells for organ transplantation. Sequencing used immunoSEQ multiplex PCR; TCRdb keeps in-frame clones, though not all of them. The sample lists about 29,000 clones, 60% to 80% occurring once. V gave up 3 bases and J gave up 5 bases; unmatched junction bases: 5. In germline, CDR1 is SGHAT, CDR2 FQNNGV. CDR3 length equals 14 residues. The TCR originated in a human donor in good health. The genes are TRBV11-2 and TRBJ2-7; 9 positions match TRBD2. Input material: memory CD4+ T cells from blood. Noted subset: CD45RO+ memory T cells. The DNA for the CDR3 is TGTGCCAGCAGCTTGGGACTAGCAGGCGACGAGCAGTACTTC. Its protein is CASSLGLAGDEQYF.